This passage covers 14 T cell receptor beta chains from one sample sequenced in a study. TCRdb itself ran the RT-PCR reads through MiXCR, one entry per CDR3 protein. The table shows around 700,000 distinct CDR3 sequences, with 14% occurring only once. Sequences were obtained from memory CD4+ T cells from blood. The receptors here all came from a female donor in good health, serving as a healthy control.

Here the CDR3 reads CATSDFRPSGANVLTF. Written as DNA, the CDR3 is TGTGCCACCAGTGATTTTCGACCCTCTGGGGCCAACGTCCTGACTTTC. The rearrangement joins TRBV24-1 to TRBJ2-6, with D unresolved. The CDR3 contains 16 residues. CDR1 is KGHDR and CDR2 is SFDVKD in the germline V gene. Deletions cut 1 base from V and 0 bases from J, with 6 bases between.

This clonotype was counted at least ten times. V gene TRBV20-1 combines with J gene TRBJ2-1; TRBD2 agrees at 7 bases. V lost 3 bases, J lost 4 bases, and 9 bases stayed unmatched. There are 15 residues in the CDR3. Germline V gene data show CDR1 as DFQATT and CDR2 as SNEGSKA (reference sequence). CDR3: CSASPAGVSYNEQFF. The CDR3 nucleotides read TGCAGTGCTAGTCCGGCGGGAGTTTCTTACAATGAGCAGTTCTTC.

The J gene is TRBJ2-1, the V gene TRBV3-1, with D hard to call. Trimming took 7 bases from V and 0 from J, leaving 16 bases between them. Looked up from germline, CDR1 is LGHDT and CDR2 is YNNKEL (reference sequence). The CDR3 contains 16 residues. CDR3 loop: CASKKTEQSSYNEQFF. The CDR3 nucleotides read TGTGCCAGCAAGAAAACAGAGCAGAGCTCCTACAATGAGCAGTTCTTC.

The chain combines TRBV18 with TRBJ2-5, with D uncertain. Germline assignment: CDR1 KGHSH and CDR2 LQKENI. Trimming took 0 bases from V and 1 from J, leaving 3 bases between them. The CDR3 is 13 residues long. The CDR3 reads CASSPPVQETQYF. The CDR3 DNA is TGTGCCAGCTCACCACCAGTCCAAGAGACCCAGTACTTC. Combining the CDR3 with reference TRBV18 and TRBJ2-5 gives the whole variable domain NAGVMQNPRHLVRRRGQEARLRCSPMKGHSHVYWYRQLPEEGLKFMVYLQKENIIDESGMPKERFSAEFPKEGPSILRIQQVVRGDSAAYFCASSPPVQETQYFGPGTRLLVL.

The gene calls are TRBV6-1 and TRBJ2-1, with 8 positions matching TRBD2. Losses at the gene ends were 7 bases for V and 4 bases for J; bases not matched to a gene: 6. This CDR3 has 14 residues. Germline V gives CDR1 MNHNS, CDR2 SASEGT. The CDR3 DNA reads TGTGCCAGCATTCCTGGACTAGCTTACAATGAGCAGTTCTTC. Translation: CASIPGLAYNEQFF.

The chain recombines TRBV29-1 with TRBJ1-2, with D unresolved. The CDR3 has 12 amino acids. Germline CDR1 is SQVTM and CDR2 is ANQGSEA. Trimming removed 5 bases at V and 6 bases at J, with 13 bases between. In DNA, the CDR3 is TGCAGCGTTATCATCCCAAACCATGGCTACACCTTC. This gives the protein CSVIIPNHGYTF.

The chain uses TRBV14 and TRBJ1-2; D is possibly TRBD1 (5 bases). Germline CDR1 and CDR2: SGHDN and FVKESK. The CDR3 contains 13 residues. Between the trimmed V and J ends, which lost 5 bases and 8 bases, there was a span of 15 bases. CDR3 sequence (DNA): TGTGCCAGCAGCAACCCGACAGCGACCGGCTACACCTTC. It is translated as CASSNPTATGYTF.

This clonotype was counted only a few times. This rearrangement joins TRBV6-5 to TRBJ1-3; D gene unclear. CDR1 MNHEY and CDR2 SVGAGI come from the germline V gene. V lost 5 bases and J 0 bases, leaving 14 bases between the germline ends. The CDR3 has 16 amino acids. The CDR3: CASSPSWWSSGNTIYF. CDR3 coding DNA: TGTGCCAGCAGTCCGTCGTGGTGGAGCTCTGGAAACACCATATATTTT.

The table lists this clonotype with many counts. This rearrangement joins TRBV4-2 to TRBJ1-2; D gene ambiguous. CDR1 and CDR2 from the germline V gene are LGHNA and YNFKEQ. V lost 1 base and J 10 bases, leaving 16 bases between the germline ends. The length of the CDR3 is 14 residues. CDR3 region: CASSQAKGRMLYTF. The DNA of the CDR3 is TGTGCCAGCAGCCAAGCGAAGGGCAGGATGCTCTACACCTTC.

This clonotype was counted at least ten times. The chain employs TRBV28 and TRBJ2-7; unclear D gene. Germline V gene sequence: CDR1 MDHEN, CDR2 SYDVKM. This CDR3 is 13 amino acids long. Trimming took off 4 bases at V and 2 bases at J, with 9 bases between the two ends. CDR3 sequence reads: CASSYERTYEQYF. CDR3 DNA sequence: TGTGCCAGCAGTTATGAAAGAACCTACGAGCAGTACTTC.

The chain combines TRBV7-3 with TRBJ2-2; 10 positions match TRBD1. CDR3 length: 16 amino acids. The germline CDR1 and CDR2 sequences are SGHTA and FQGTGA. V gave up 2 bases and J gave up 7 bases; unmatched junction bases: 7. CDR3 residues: CASSLFGTGAIGELFF. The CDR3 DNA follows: TGTGCCAGCAGCTTATTCGGGACAGGGGCTATCGGGGAGCTGTTTTTT.

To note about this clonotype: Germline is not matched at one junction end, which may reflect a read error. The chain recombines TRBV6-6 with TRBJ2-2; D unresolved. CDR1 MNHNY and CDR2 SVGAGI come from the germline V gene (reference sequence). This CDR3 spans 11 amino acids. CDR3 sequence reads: CASTYTGELFF. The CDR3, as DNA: TGTGCCAGCACTTACACCGGGGAGCTGTTTTTT.

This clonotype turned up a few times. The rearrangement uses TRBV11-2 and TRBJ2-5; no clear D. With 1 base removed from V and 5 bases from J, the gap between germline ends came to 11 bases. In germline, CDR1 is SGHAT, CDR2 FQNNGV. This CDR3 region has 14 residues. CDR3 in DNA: TGTGCCAGCAGCTTAGGTGTACGGCGGGAGACCCAGTACTTC. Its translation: CASSLGVRRETQYF.

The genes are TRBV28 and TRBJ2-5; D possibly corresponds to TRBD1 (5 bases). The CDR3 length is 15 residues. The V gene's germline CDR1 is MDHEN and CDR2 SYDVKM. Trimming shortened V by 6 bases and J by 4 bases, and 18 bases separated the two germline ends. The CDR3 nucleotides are TGTGCCAGCAGATTTAGGTTGGGTACAGGAGAGACCCAGTACTTC. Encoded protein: CASRFRLGTGETQYF.